This TCR beta chain was captured by sequencing in a study of regulatory T cells in long-lasting Graves disease. As to this clonotype: Its antigen is not known. One end of the junction is discordant with germline, which a read error may explain.

Sample time point: persistent/refractory GD, antithyroid drugs over 5 years with positive TRAb. Scientists built the TCR library using RNA that was extracted from PBMCs. Germline assignment: CDR1 MNHGY and CDR2 SVAAGI. This CDR3 has 13 residues. Arm-PCR of CDR3 regions and iRepertoire HTBI primers were used to build TCR beta libraries. Each CDR3 protein is one row after TCRdb ran MiXCR on the multiplex PCR reads. The data show 450,000 or so distinct CDR3 sequences, with under 25% seen just once and 7% to 10% held by the top ten. Study-level findings and limits: Thyroid tissue went unstudied; only peripheral blood was examined. Among persistent patients, a larger number of public clonotypes were shared (around 2,700) than among newly diagnosed patients (roughly 1,000). TRBV28 was favored in persistent disease, as were TRBJ1-2 and TRBJ2-5.

V usage is TRBV6-9 and J usage is TRBJ1-1, with TRBD1 as a possible D gene (5 bases). This TCR was recovered from a female donor with Graves disease. Sequences were derived from peripheral blood mononuclear cells (PBMCs), sampled when the disease was refractory, from a patient treated with antithyroid drugs. This CDR3 reads CASSSGTANEAFF. As DNA, the CDR3 is TGCGCCAGCAGCTCCGGGACGGCAAATGAAGCTTTCTTT.